A single sample gave rise to the 13 T cell receptor beta chains below, sequenced in a study of blood T cell repertoires in COVID-19. Sequenced by immunoSEQ multiplex PCR; TCRdb stores in-frame clones only, minus some. The sample gives approximately 210,000 clones, around 78% of which show up once; under 3% is in the top ten. Sequencing used peripheral blood. The receptors stem from a woman aged 70-85 years with active or convalescent COVID-19.

The rearrangement links TRBV4-1 to TRBJ1-2; 7 bases are a match to TRBD1. With 9 bases clipped from V and 8 bases from J, the junction kept 18 bases outside the gene matches. The length of the CDR3 is 15 residues. Per germline, CDR1 MGHRA and CDR2 YSYEKL. CDR3 bases: TGCGCCAGTTTAGGGGAGACAGGGAGTAAGAGAGGCTACACCTTC. It codes for CASLGETGSKRGYTF.

The chain has TRBV29-1 and TRBJ2-3, with no clear D. The germline gives CDR1 SQVTM, CDR2 ANQGSEA. The CDR3 runs 13 residues. The V end was cut by 3 bases, the J end by 4 bases, with 11 bases between. This CDR3 is CSVEVAGSDTQYF. The CDR3, as DNA: TGCAGCGTTGAGGTAGCTGGCTCAGATACGCAGTATTTT.

The chain joins TRBV7-3 to TRBJ1-2, with a weak D call TRBD1 (5 bases). Germline V gene sequence: CDR1 SGHTA, CDR2 FQGTGA. With 5 bases removed from V and 7 bases from J, the gap between germline ends came to 14 bases. The CDR3 covers 13 residues. The CDR3 spells CASSPLPGGGYTF. CDR3 in DNA: TGTGCCAGCAGCCCTCTTCCGGGGGGTGGCTACACCTTC.

The chain is built from TRBV19 and TRBJ1-5; TRBD1 matches at 8 bases. The CDR3 sequence is 16 residues long. V lost 5 bases and J lost 4; bases outside the gene matches: 10. Germline V lookup: CDR1 LNHDA, CDR2 SQIVND (reference sequence). The CDR3, as DNA: TGTGCCAGTAGTGGGTGGCAGGGGGCCCCAAATCAGCCCCAGCATTTT. It is translated as CASSGWQGAPNQPQHF.

The CDR3 loop is CASSPRQGNTGELFF. The CDR3 nucleotides read TGTGCCAGTAGTCCTCGACAGGGGAACACCGGGGAGCTGTTTTTT. This chain connects TRBV19 to TRBJ2-2, with 7 bases matching TRBD1. Germline CDR1 and CDR2: LNHDA and SQIVND (reference sequence). CDR3 length: 15 amino acids. Trimming at V came to 5 bases and at J to 1 base, leaving 4 bases not matched to a gene.

This chain joins TRBV19 and TRBJ2-1; TRBD2 aligns across 9 bases. J gave up 4 bases and V 3 bases, and 4 bases lay outside the gene matches. This CDR3 has 15 amino acids. Germline V lookup: CDR1 LNHDA, CDR2 SQIVND (reference sequence). CDR3 loop: CASSIQREVYNEQFF. The CDR3 bases are TGTGCCAGTAGTATTCAGCGGGAGGTTTACAATGAGCAGTTCTTC.

The V call is TRBV27, the J call TRBJ2-1; 11 nucleotides line up with TRBD2. Germline values: CDR1 MNHEY, CDR2 SMNVEV (reference sequence). With V trimmed by 2 bases and J by 7 bases, 16 bases remained unmatched. This CDR3 has 19 amino acids. The DNA for the CDR3 is TGTGCCAGCAGTTTAATGACACACCCAAGTAGCGGGAGGGAGAATGAGCAGTTCTTC. Protein: CASSLMTHPSSGRENEQFF.

The J gene is TRBJ2-7, the V gene TRBV6-7; 8 bases are shared with TRBD2. TRBV6-7 is labeled an ORF, and its function is uncertain. The length of the CDR3 is 15 residues. V dropped 2 bases and J dropped 6; count of bases not matched to a gene: 9. The DNA of the CDR3 is TGTGCCAGCAGTTACAGCGGGGGAGGGGCCTTCGAGCAGTACTTC. Its translation is CASSYSGGGAFEQYF.

The chain links TRBV19 to TRBJ2-7; D may be TRBD1 (6 bases). The CDR3 loop spans 18 amino acids. CDR1 LNHDA and CDR2 SQIVND come from the germline V gene (reference sequence). With 7 bases removed from V and 2 bases from J, the gap between germline ends came to 27 bases. CDR3: CASTLRGIDFTSAYEQYF. DNA of the CDR3: TGTGCCAGTACTCTGAGGGGGATCGATTTTACATCCGCCTACGAGCAGTACTTC.

To note about this clone: Other nucleotide sequences from this sample produce the same CDR3. This chain connects TRBV9 to TRBJ2-2, with D uncertain. Germline assignment: CDR1 SGDLS and CDR2 YYNGEE. V was cut by 0 bases and J by 0 bases, with 6 bases left in between. The CDR3 contains 15 residues. The CDR3 sequence: CASSVGGANTGELFF. The CDR3 nucleotides read TGTGCCAGCAGCGTAGGCGGAGCGAACACCGGGGAGCTGTTTTTT.

The V and J genes are TRBV19 and TRBJ1-6; TRBD1 matches at 8 bases. The trim removed 3 bases at V and 5 bases at J, leaving 3 bases unmatched. The CDR3 is 15 amino acids. Germline-derived CDR1 and CDR2 are LNHDA and SQIVND (reference sequence). Here the CDR3 reads CASSIQGADNSPLHF. In nucleotides, the CDR3 is TGTGCCAGTAGTATCCAGGGGGCCGATAATTCACCCCTCCACTTT. The complete variable domain, with remaining parts taken from reference TRBV19 and TRBJ1-6, reads DGGITQSPKYLFRKEGQNVTLSCEQNLNHDAMYWYRQDPGQGLRLIYYSQIVNDFQKGDIAEGYSVSREKKESFPLTVTSAQKNPTAFYLCASSIQGADNSPLHFGNGTRLTVT.

This clone was counted a single time. The rearrangement joins TRBV11-1 to TRBJ2-1, with TRBD2 matching over 11 bases. This CDR3 comprises 15 residues. Unmatched junction bases numbered 4, after V lost 3 bases and J lost 6 bases. The germline CDR1 and CDR2 sequences are SGHAT and FQDESV (reference sequence). The DNA of the CDR3 is TGTGCCAGCAGCTTGCTACTAGCGGGAGCCAATGAGCAGTTCTTC. Its protein product is CASSLLLAGANEQFF.

The rearrangement links TRBV30 to TRBJ2-5, with D possibly being TRBD2 (5 bases). V lost 0 bases and J lost 5, with 10 bases in between. Germline CDR1 is GTSNPN and CDR2 is SVGIG (reference sequence). CDR3 length: 13 residues. CDR3 nucleotides: TGTGCCTGGAGTGTCGGGGATAGGGAGACCCAGTACTTC. Its protein is CAWSVGDRETQYF.